The rows below give T cell receptor beta chains drawn from one sample of a study of shared clonotypes between healthy human individuals. Produced via immunoSEQ multiplex PCR; TCRdb's table is partial and in-frame only. This table has just over 2,000,000 clones, approximately 95% appearing once. Sequencing was carried out using naive CD4+ T cells sorted from blood. Receptors originate from a man between 18 and 29 years old in good health. Each CDR3 is given with its conserved first and last residue. A D gene is named only where the DNA matches it firmly. Clone size appears in some rows only: once, few, many, or a class for an expanded clone.

CASSSDPNSPLHF	TGTGCCAGCAGCTCGGACCCCAATTCACCCCTCCACTTT	TRBJ1-6	NA	NA	TRBV7-3
CASRSRLWGARGQETQYF	TGTGCCAGCAGGAGTCGTTTGTGGGGGGCGCGAGGGCAAGAGACCCAGTACTTC	TRBJ2-5	NA	NA	TRBV27
CATSRDRATGGEKLFF	TGTGCCACCAGCAGAGATCGGGCAACGGGGGGTGAAAAACTGTTTTTT	TRBJ1-4	NA	NA	TRBV15
CAISPGTSGSFSWNEQFF	TGTGCCATCAGTCCCGGGACTAGCGGGAGTTTCTCGTGGAATGAGCAGTTCTTC	TRBJ2-1	TRBD2	NA	TRBV10-3
CASSDGQKNTEAFF	TGTGCCAGCAGCGACGGACAAAAGAACACTGAAGCTTTCTTT	TRBJ1-1	NA	NA	TRBV11-3
CASSQRGSANEKLFF	TGTGCCAGCAGTCAAAGGGGTTCTGCTAATGAAAAACTGTTTTTT	TRBJ1-4	NA	NA	TRBV7-9
CASSPRPLNYGYTF	TGCGCCAGCAGTCCCCGCCCCCTCAACTATGGCTACACCTTC	TRBJ1-2	NA	once	TRBV10-2
CASSPPMGNTEAFF	TGTGCCAGCTCACCCCCTATGGGGAACACTGAAGCTTTCTTT	TRBJ1-1	NA	NA	TRBV18
CASSSDRINQPQHF	TGTGCCAGCAGCTCAGACAGGATAAATCAGCCCCAGCATTTT	TRBJ1-5	NA	NA	TRBV6-1
CASSPLAGGLADTQYF	TGCGCCAGCAGCCCGTTAGCGGGAGGGCTAGCAGATACGCAGTATTTT	TRBJ2-3	TRBD2	NA	TRBV5-1
CASSEKLPYEQYF	TGTGCCAGCAGCGAAAAATTACCCTACGAGCAGTACTTC	TRBJ2-7	NA	once	TRBV6-1
CASSVEMTSTDTQYF	TGTGCCAGCAGCGTAGAAATGACAAGCACAGATACGCAGTATTTT	TRBJ2-3	NA	NA	TRBV9
CASTTSAGSTGELFF	TGTGCCAGCACCACATCGGCAGGGAGCACCGGGGAGCTGTTTTTT	TRBJ2-2	NA	NA	TRBV2
CASTGSTEAFF	TGCGCCAGCACCGGGAGTACTGAAGCTTTCTTT	TRBJ1-1	NA	once	TRBV5-1
CASSLRFSGTANTGELFF	TGTGCCAGCAGCTTACGTTTTTCTGGCACAGCGAACACCGGGGAGCTGTTTTTT	TRBJ2-2	NA	NA	TRBV7-2
CASSLYPSSYEQYF	TGCGCCAGCAGCTTGTACCCCTCCTCCTACGAGCAGTACTTC	TRBJ2-7	NA	NA	TRBV5-1
CASSRGQGNYNEQFF	TGCGCCAGCAGCCGAGGACAGGGGAACTACAATGAGCAGTTCTTC	TRBJ2-1	TRBD1	NA	TRBV4-3
CASSVRLGQETQYF	TGTGCCAGCAGCGTACGACTGGGCCAAGAGACCCAGTACTTC	TRBJ2-5	NA	NA	TRBV9
CASSPDRGQGQPQHF	TGTGCCAGCTCACCAGATCGAGGACAGGGACAGCCCCAGCATTTT	TRBJ1-5	TRBD1	NA	TRBV18
CASSLSSGGFFYNEQFF	TGCGCCAGCAGCCTTTCTAGCGGGGGGTTCTTCTACAATGAGCAGTTCTTC	TRBJ2-1	TRBD2	NA	TRBV4-1
CSVTRQAETQYF	TGCAGCGTGACCCGACAGGCAGAGACCCAGTACTTC	TRBJ2-5	NA	NA	TRBV29-1
CAWSKGLDVDEQFF	TGTGCCTGGAGCAAGGGACTAGACGTCGATGAGCAGTTCTTC	TRBJ2-1	TRBD2	NA	TRBV30
CASSWGHNTEAFF	TGTGCCAGCAGTTGGGGACACAACACTGAAGCTTTCTTT	TRBJ1-1	NA	NA	TRBV27
CASSLKEGAPNSPLHF	TGTGCCAGCAGTTTAAAGGAGGGGGCTCCGAATTCACCCCTCCACTTT	TRBJ1-6	TRBD1	NA	TRBV27
CATRVGAQQETQYF	TGTGCCACCCGGGTCGGGGCCCAACAAGAGACCCAGTACTTC	TRBJ2-5	NA	NA	TRBV15
CAWSGWDTQYF	TGTGCCTGGAGTGGGTGGGATACGCAGTATTTT	TRBJ2-3	NA	NA	TRBV30
CASTFGLGTDGYNGGYTF	TGTGCCAGCACCTTTGGGCTCGGGACAGATGGTTATAATGGAGGCTACACCTTC	TRBJ1-2	TRBD1	NA	TRBV5-5
CASRGTGVEKLFF	TGTGCCAGCAGGGGGACAGGGGTCGAAAAACTGTTTTTT	TRBJ1-4	TRBD1	NA	TRBV7-9
CASSQDSMWGREETQYF	TGCGCCAGCAGCCAAGACAGCATGTGGGGGCGAGAAGAGACCCAGTACTTC	TRBJ2-5	NA	NA	TRBV4-1
CASSTGSPEAFF	TGTGCCAGCAGTACAGGGTCGCCTGAAGCTTTCTTT	TRBJ1-1	NA	NA	TRBV2
CASSYSQGANTGELFF	TGTGCCAGCAGTTACTCCCAGGGGGCGAACACCGGGGAGCTGTTTTTT	TRBJ2-2	TRBD1	NA	TRBV6-6
CASSLEVRGRRSTDTQYF	TGTGCCAGCAGCTTGGAGGTCCGCGGGAGAAGGAGCACAGATACGCAGTATTTT	TRBJ2-3	TRBD2	NA	TRBV11-2
CASSSGGRPEKLFF	TGTGCCAGCAGTAGCGGGGGGCGGCCTGAAAAACTGTTTTTT	TRBJ1-4	NA	NA	TRBV6-5
CASSYSGPGYTF	TGTGCCAGCAGTTACTCAGGACCTGGCTACACCTTC	TRBJ1-2	NA	NA	TRBV6-6
CAISEGSFSGNTIYF	TGTGCCATCAGTGAGGGGAGTTTTTCTGGAAACACCATATATTTT	TRBJ1-3	NA	once	TRBV10-3
CASSPPTSGDSYNEQFF	TGTGCCAGCAGCCCACCAACTAGCGGGGACTCCTACAATGAGCAGTTCTTC	TRBJ2-1	TRBD2	NA	TRBV7-9
CASSVPPGGRLGEKLFF	TGTGCCAGCAGTGTCCCCCCAGGGGGCCGCCTTGGGGAAAAACTGTTTTTT	TRBJ1-4	TRBD1	once	TRBV2
CASSEGARHEKLFF	TGTGCCAGCAGTGAAGGTGCAAGGCATGAAAAACTGTTTTTT	TRBJ1-4	NA	NA	TRBV6-1
CASSLGQGGYTF	TGCGCCAGCAGCTTGGGACAGGGAGGCTACACCTTC	TRBJ1-2	TRBD1	NA	TRBV5-1
CASGESNSPLHF	TGTGCCTCGGGGGAGAGTAATTCACCCCTCCACTTT	TRBJ1-6	NA	NA	TRBV19
CASSLENTIYF	TGTGCCAGCAGCTTGGAAAACACCATATATTTT	TRBJ1-3	NA	NA	TRBV11-2
CASSTRAYEQYF	TGTGCCAGCAGCACACGTGCCTACGAGCAGTACTTC	TRBJ2-7	NA	NA	TRBV7-2
CASSGSASLSPTEAFF	TGCGCCAGCAGCGGCTCGGCCAGTTTGTCCCCCACTGAAGCTTTCTTT	TRBJ1-1	NA	NA	TRBV5-1
CASSPIGPAGTEAFF	TGTGCCAGCAGCCCGATTGGACCGGCGGGCACTGAAGCTTTCTTT	TRBJ1-1	NA	NA	TRBV7-9
CASSPPGYNEQFF	TGTGCCAGCTCACCCCCCGGCTACAATGAGCAGTTCTTC	TRBJ2-1	NA	NA	TRBV18
CAISGGNGAHNYGYTF	TGTGCCATCAGTGGGGGGAATGGGGCGCATAACTATGGCTACACCTTC	TRBJ1-2	NA	NA	TRBV10-3
CASSGGGSYGYTF	TGTGCCAGCAGTGGGGGGGGTTCCTATGGCTACACCTTC	TRBJ1-2	NA	NA	TRBV25-1
CASSLALRAKDEAFF	TGTGCCAGCAGCTTAGCGCTCAGAGCCAAAGATGAAGCTTTCTTT	TRBJ1-1	NA	NA	TRBV7-9
CASSEAIAGSQETQYF	TGTGCCAGCAGTGAAGCAATAGCGGGGTCCCAAGAGACCCAGTACTTC	TRBJ2-5	TRBD2	NA	TRBV6-1
CASSPKATGANSYEQYF	TGTGCCAGCAGCCCTAAAGCCACAGGGGCAAACTCCTACGAGCAGTACTTC	TRBJ2-7	TRBD1	NA	TRBV5-4
CASSFDGNNSPLHF	TGTGCCAGCAGCTTTGACGGAAATAATTCACCCCTCCACTTT	TRBJ1-6	NA	NA	TRBV7-9